One and the same sample provided the 21 T cell receptor beta chains below, sequenced in a study of cytomegalovirus exposure and HLA in healthy donors. In the PCR, 60 Vbeta and 13 Jbeta primers were used. Generated by immunoSEQ multiplex PCR, the TCRdb table keeps only in-frame clones and is missing some. Of over 85,000 clones listed, over 60% are singletons. Sequencing was carried out using PBMCs. These receptors originate from a man aged 25-45 years in good health and CMV-seropositive.

This rearrangement joins TRBV11-2 to TRBJ2-7; 10 bases agree with TRBD1. J was trimmed by 0 bases and V by 5 bases; bases with no gene match: 1. The CDR3 extends over 14 amino acids. Germline CDR1 reads SGHAT; CDR2 reads FQNNGV. The CDR3 loop reads CASSRQGASYEQYF. The CDR3 bases are TGTGCCAGCAGCAGACAGGGGGCCTCCTACGAGCAGTACTTC.

The chain links TRBV4-1 to TRBJ2-7; TRBD1 matches 11 bases. The germline CDR1 and CDR2 sequences are MGHRA and YSYEKL. V shed 0 bases and J 0 bases; nucleotides not matched to a gene: 1. The CDR3 consists of 16 residues. CDR3 coding DNA: TGCGCCAGCAGCCAAGAGGGGACAGGGGGCTCCTACGAGCAGTACTTC. Its translation: CASSQEGTGGSYEQYF.

The J gene is TRBJ2-1, the V gene TRBV7-3, with 8 bases aligning to TRBD2. The CDR3 covers 16 residues. From germline, CDR1 is SGHTA and CDR2 FQGTGA. Germline trimming cut 5 bases from V and 0 bases from J; bases unmatched to any gene: 6. CDR3 DNA sequence: TGTGCCAGCAGCCTCTTAGCGGGGAGCTCCTACAATGAGCAGTTCTTC. It translates to CASSLLAGSSYNEQFF.

The chain recombines TRBV5-4 with TRBJ2-7; a weak D match, TRBD1 (5 bases). This CDR3 spans 12 amino acids. In germline, CDR1 is SGHNT, CDR2 YYREEE (reference sequence). V lost 4 bases and J 3 bases, leaving 8 bases between the germline ends. The CDR3, as DNA: TGTGCCAGCAGCAAAGACAGCTACGAGCAGTACTTC. Translated: CASSKDSYEQYF. The whole variable domain, filled in from reference TRBV5-4 and TRBJ2-7, reads ETGVTQSPTHLIKTRGQQVTLRCSSQSGHNTVSWYQQALGQGPQFIFQYYREEENGRGNFPPRFSGLQFPNYSSELNVNALELDDSALYLCASSKDSYEQYFGPGTRLTVT.

The chain carries TRBV28 and TRBJ2-4; D is unresolved. Germline-derived CDR1 and CDR2 are MDHEN and SYDVKM. V was trimmed by 8 bases and J by 0 bases, leaving 17 bases between them. The CDR3 contains 16 residues. CDR3 region: CASRSLRDLAKNIQYF. Here the CDR3 DNA reads TGTGCCAGCCGTTCCCTTCGAGATCTAGCCAAAAACATTCAGTACTTC.

The V gene is TRBV7-3, the J gene TRBJ2-5; 11 positions agree with TRBD2. Germline loops: CDR1 SGHTA, CDR2 FQGTGA. Trimming cost V 3 bases and J 2 bases; bases outside gene matches: 14. The CDR3 consists of 19 residues. Here the CDR3 reads CASSFIAGPGLADQETQYF. The CDR3 DNA sequence: TGTGCCAGCAGCTTTATTGCCGGACCGGGACTAGCGGATCAAGAGACCCAGTACTTC.

This clone was seen a few times. V gene TRBV7-9 combines with J gene TRBJ1-6; 7 bases align to TRBD1. There are 16 residues in the CDR3. Germline CDR1 is SEHNR and CDR2 is FQNEAQ (reference sequence). The V and J ends lost 6 bases and 4 bases, in that order; junction bases with no gene match: 9. CDR3 bases: TGTGCCAGCAGTCAAAACTCACAGGGGTATAATTCACCCCTCCACTTT. This codes for CASSQNSQGYNSPLHF. The full variable domain, rest sourced from reference TRBV7-9 and TRBJ1-6, is DTGVSQNPRHKITKRGQNVTFRCDPISEHNRLYWYRQTLGQGPEFLTYFQNEAQLEKSRLLSDRFSAERPKGSFSTLEIQRTEQGDSAMYLCASSQNSQGYNSPLHFGNGTRLTVT.

V gene TRBV7-8 combines with J gene TRBJ2-4; 8 nucleotides agree with TRBD1. CDR3 length equals 16 residues. V was clipped by 4 bases and J by 1 base; unmatched bases: 6. Germline V gene lookup returns CDR1 SGHVS and CDR2 FQNEAQ. In nucleotides, the CDR3 is TGTGCCAGCAGCTCCAGGGGGCGCGGGGCCAAAAACATTCAGTACTTC. It encodes CASSSRGRGAKNIQYF.

The V gene is TRBV2, the J gene TRBJ1-6; D remains ambiguous. V lost 2 bases and J 0 bases, leaving 8 bases between the germline ends. This CDR3 contains 16 residues. Germline V gives CDR1 SNHLY, CDR2 FYNNEI. Here the CDR3 reads CASSEQAGSYNSPLHF. CDR3 coding DNA: TGTGCCAGCAGTGAACAGGCGGGCTCCTATAATTCACCCCTCCACTTT. The whole variable domain, remainder taken from reference TRBV2 and TRBJ1-6, is EPEVTQTPSHQVTQMGQEVILRCVPISNHLYFYWYRQILGQKVEFLVSFYNNEISEKSEIFDDQFSVERPDGSNFTLKIRSTKLEDSAMYFCASSEQAGSYNSPLHFGNGTRLTVT.

The chain is built from TRBV6-5 and TRBJ1-1; D is undetermined. This CDR3 comprises 15 residues. The ends were cut back, 0 bases at V and 0 bases at J, with 8 bases in the middle. The germline gives CDR1 MNHEY, CDR2 SVGAGI. The CDR3 loop is CASSYSRHMNTEAFF. The DNA of the CDR3 is TGTGCCAGCAGTTACTCGAGACATATGAACACTGAAGCTTTCTTT.

This sequence joins TRBV5-4 and TRBJ2-3; tentative D call: TRBD2 (7 bases). The CDR3 spans 15 residues. Germline assignment: CDR1 SGHNT and CDR2 YYREEE (reference sequence). Trimming left V 4 bases short and J 2 bases short, with 14 bases between. CDR3 sequence (DNA): TGTGCCAGCAGCCAACCCGGGGGGCTCACAGATACGCAGTATTTT. Its protein is CASSQPGGLTDTQYF.

This clone was picked up one time. J is TRBJ2-7 and V is TRBV28; 7 positions match TRBD1. The CDR3 is made up of 14 amino acids. The ends lost 7 bases at V and 3 bases at J; junction bases unmatched: 9. Germline loops: CDR1 MDHEN, CDR2 SYDVKM. As DNA, the CDR3 is TGTGCCAGCATTAACTCCGGGACAGTCTACGAGCAGTACTTC. It yields the protein CASINSGTVYEQYF. The full variable domain, rest sourced from reference TRBV28 and TRBJ2-7, is DVKVTQSSRYLVKRTGEKVFLECVQDMDHENMFWYRQDPGLGLRLIYFSYDVKMKEKGDIPEGYSVSREKKERFSLILESASTNQTSMYLCASINSGTVYEQYFGPGTRLTVT.

This clone was observed once. The chain employs TRBV15 and TRBJ2-3; D remains unclear. V dropped 8 bases and J dropped 2 bases, with 11 bases sitting between them. The CDR3 loop spans 13 amino acids. Germline V gene data show CDR1 as LNHNV and CDR2 as YYDKDF (reference sequence). Here the CDR3 DNA reads TGTGCCACCGGGCCCCCCGCCACAGATACGCAGTATTTT. Translated, it gives CATGPPATDTQYF.

The chain recombines TRBV9 with TRBJ1-3; the D is unclear. The CDR3 loop spans 15 amino acids. Trimming left V 0 bases short and J 3 bases short, with 10 bases between. Germline V lookup: CDR1 SGDLS, CDR2 YYNGEE. CDR3 coding DNA: TGTGCCAGCAGCGTAGATAGTTGGTTTGGAAACACCATATATTTT. Encoded protein: CASSVDSWFGNTIYF. The whole variable domain, remainder taken from reference TRBV9 and TRBJ1-3, is DSGVTQTPKHLITATGQRVTLRCSPRSGDLSVYWYQQSLDQGLQFLIQYYNGEERAKGNILERFSAQQFPDLHSELNLSSLELGDSALYFCASSVDSWFGNTIYFGEGSWLTVV.

There are a few counts of this clone. The chain has TRBV6-1 and TRBJ1-4; maybe TRBD1 (6 bases). The CDR3 spans 13 residues. The V end was cut by 8 bases, the J end by 12 bases, with 19 bases between. Germline CDR1 is MNHNS and CDR2 is SASEGT. The CDR3 sequence is CASEPSRQAQLFF. The CDR3 nucleotides are TGTGCCAGCGAGCCATCCAGACAGGCGCAACTGTTTTTT.

This clone was picked up a small number of times. CDR3 DNA: TGTGCCAGTAGTATAGATTTGCAGTCGGGGTCTGAAGCTTTCTTT. Translation: CASSIDLQSGSEAFF. The chain is built from TRBV19 and TRBJ1-1; no clear D gene. The CDR3 is 15 residues long. V was clipped by 0 bases and J by 6 bases, with 14 bases between them. Per germline, CDR1 LNHDA and CDR2 SQIVND (reference sequence).

This CDR3 reads CASSPNPPRGLGYGYTF. The CDR3 DNA sequence: TGTGCCAGCAGCCCAAACCCTCCCAGGGGTCTCGGCTATGGCTACACCTTC. The chain has TRBV7-2 and TRBJ1-2; D is possibly TRBD1 (6 bases). Deletions cut 5 bases from V and 4 bases from J, with 23 bases between. Germline CDR1 and CDR2: SGHTA and FQGNSA. This CDR3 is 17 amino acids long. Complete variable domain (other parts from reference TRBV7-2 and TRBJ1-2): GAGVSQSPSNKVTEKGKDVELRCDPISGHTALYWYRQSLGQGLEFLIYFQGNSAPDKSGLPSDRFSAERTGGSVSTLTIQRTQQEDSAVYLCASSPNPPRGLGYGYTFGSGTRLTVV.

The rearrangement links TRBV25-1 to TRBJ2-6, with D possibly being TRBD2 (6 bases). Trimming took 1 base from V and 3 from J, leaving 10 bases between them. Germline assignment: CDR1 MGHDK and CDR2 SYGVNS. The CDR3 is 16 residues long. The CDR3 loop reads CASSEWTRDGANVLTF. DNA of the CDR3: TGTGCCAGCAGTGAATGGACGCGGGATGGGGCCAACGTCCTGACTTTC.

The chain couples TRBV5-4 to TRBJ1-3; TRBD1 is a possible D gene (5 bases). The length of the CDR3 is 14 residues. Per the germline V gene, CDR1 is SGHNT and CDR2 is YYREEE (reference sequence). The V and J ends lost 0 bases and 4 bases respectively, with 8 bases between them. Here the CDR3 DNA reads TGTGCCAGCAGCTTGGAGGGGCTCGGAAACACCATATATTTT. Residues: CASSLEGLGNTIYF.

The count of this clone is one. V usage is TRBV7-8 and J usage is TRBJ2-5, with a possible D match to TRBD1 (5 bases). The better agreement between TRBJ2-7 and the DNA end casts doubt on the J call. This CDR3 comprises 14 residues. The germline V gene has CDR1 SGHVS and CDR2 FQNEAQ. The CDR3 here is CASSRAPGWLEQYF. The CDR3 DNA reads TGTGCCAGCAGTCGGGCTCCAGGGTGGCTCGAGCAGTACTTC.

The rearrangement links TRBV9 to TRBJ2-3; TRBD2 matches 12 bases. CDR1 is SGDLS and CDR2 is YYNGEE in the germline V gene. V lost 1 base, J lost 5 bases, and 5 bases stayed unmatched. The CDR3 length is 16 residues. The CDR3 coding sequence is TGTGCCAGCAGCGTATCTAGCGGGGGGGCCAAAGATACGCAGTATTTT. Translation gives CASSVSSGGAKDTQYF. The full variable domain, rest sourced from reference TRBV9 and TRBJ2-3, is DSGVTQTPKHLITATGQRVTLRCSPRSGDLSVYWYQQSLDQGLQFLIQYYNGEERAKGNILERFSAQQFPDLHSELNLSSLELGDSALYFCASSVSSGGAKDTQYFGPGTRLTVL.